A selection of T cell receptor beta chains follows, all from one sample in a study of blood T cell repertoires in COVID-19. Profiling relied on immunoSEQ multiplex PCR, and the TCRdb table lists in-frame clones only, not all of them. In the table there are some 200,000 clones, approximately 94% of which are singletons. The sequenced sample consisted of peripheral blood. The source is a man younger than 40 with COVID-19, enrolled during active disease. CDR3s include the opening cysteine and the closing phenylalanine or tryptophan. D genes are given only for firm matches.

D gene: NA
J gene: TRBJ1-6
V gene: TRBV9
CDR3 DNA: TGTGCCAGCAGCGCCGCCTCACAGTTCTATAATTCACCCCTCCACTTT
CDR3 protein: CASSAASQFYNSPLHF

D gene: NA
J gene: TRBJ1-6
V gene: TRBV3-1/TRBV3-2
CDR3 DNA: TGTGCCAGCAGCCAAGTTCAGGGGAATTCACCCCTCCACTTT
CDR3 protein: CASSQVQGNSPLHF

D gene: TRBD1
J gene: TRBJ1-1
V gene: TRBV6-5
CDR3 DNA: TGTGCCAGCAGTCCCACGGACAGGGCTGAAGCTTTCTTT
CDR3 protein: CASSPTDRAEAFF

D gene: NA
J gene: TRBJ1-2
V gene: TRBV3-1/TRBV3-2
CDR3 DNA: TGTGCCAGCAGCCAAGTGACTGACTTCAATGGCTACACCTTC
CDR3 protein: CASSQVTDFNGYTF

D gene: NA
J gene: TRBJ1-6
V gene: TRBV4-1
CDR3 DNA: TGCGCCAGCAGCCAAGGTGGACAGCGAATCTCCTATAATTCACCCCTCCACTTT
CDR3 protein: CASSQGGQRISYNSPLHF

D gene: TRBD1
J gene: TRBJ1-2
V gene: TRBV3-1/TRBV3-2
CDR3 DNA: TGTGCCAGCAGCCAATATTCCCGGGACAGGGGGACGGGTGATGGCTACACCTTC
CDR3 protein: CASSQYSRDRGTGDGYTF

D gene: NA
J gene: TRBJ1-2
V gene: TRBV10-3
CDR3 DNA: TGTGCCAGCGTTACAGCGGGCTCCTATGGCTACACCTTC
CDR3 protein: CASVTAGSYGYTF

D gene: TRBD1
J gene: TRBJ1-3
V gene: TRBV3-1/TRBV3-2
CDR3 DNA: TGTGCCAGCAGCCAAGAGGGAAGACAGGGCGGTGGAAACACCATATATTTT
CDR3 protein: CASSQEGRQGGGNTIYF

D gene: NA
J gene: TRBJ1-5
V gene: TRBV15
CDR3 DNA: TGTGCCACCAGCAGAGAGAGTAACACAGGGTCGGGCAATCAGCCCCAGCATTTT
CDR3 protein: CATSRESNTGSGNQPQHF

D gene: NA
J gene: TRBJ1-2
V gene: TRBV2
CDR3 DNA: TGTGCCAGCACTCGAGGCTATGGCTACACCTTC
CDR3 protein: CASTRGYGYTF

D gene: TRBD1
J gene: TRBJ2-1
V gene: TRBV7-6
CDR3 DNA: TGTGCCAGCAGCCCTAGACAGGGTCCCAACAATGAGCAGTTCTTC
CDR3 protein: CASSPRQGPNNEQFF

D gene: NA
J gene: TRBJ2-1
V gene: TRBV3-1/TRBV3-2
CDR3 DNA: TGTGCCAGCAGCCAAGATAACCCAGGGAAAGGTGACAATGAGCAGTTCTTC
CDR3 protein: CASSQDNPGKGDNEQFF

D gene: TRBD1
J gene: TRBJ1-1
V gene: TRBV6-6
CDR3 DNA: TGTGCCAGCAGTGATCCGGGACAGGGAGTCCCTGAAGCTTTCTTT
CDR3 protein: CASSDPGQGVPEAFF

D gene: TRBD1
J gene: TRBJ1-2
V gene: TRBV19
CDR3 DNA: TGTGCCAGTAACCCGGACAGGTCGAACTATGGCTACACCTTC
CDR3 protein: CASNPDRSNYGYTF